The 16 T cell receptor beta chains presented below share a single source sample, sequenced in a study of T-cell memory formation after mild COVID-19. From the 5' RACE reads, TCRdb called clonotypes with MiXCR, one entry per CDR3 protein. The table lists some 86,000 distinct CDR3 sequences, 20% to 30% of them singletons. Material: PBMCs or a T cell subset sorted from them (not recorded which). The receptors come from a man aged 18 to 29 who had mild COVID-19 (a few samples of this study predate the infection). Cell type and time point are not known.

This clonotype was seen ten or more times. The chain combines TRBV25-1 with TRBJ2-3, with TRBD1 identical over 8 bases. The CDR3 sequence is 15 residues long. Trimming cost V 4 bases and J 1 base; bases outside gene matches: 4. From germline, CDR1 is MGHDK and CDR2 SYGVNS. Written as DNA, the CDR3 is TGTGCCAGCAGTGCCAGGGGGCGAGGCACAGATACGCAGTATTTT. Its translation is CASSARGRGTDTQYF.

The chain employs TRBV4-3 and TRBJ1-1, with D maybe TRBD1 (6 bases). The CDR3 runs to 16 residues. Germline V lookup: CDR1 LGHNA, CDR2 YSLEER. V was pared by 2 bases and J by 1 base, with 14 bases between. The CDR3 loop is CASSQNRDTWNTEAFF. In nucleotides, the CDR3 is TGCGCCAGCAGCCAAAACAGGGACACCTGGAACACTGAAGCTTTCTTT.

The rearrangement uses TRBV7-8 and TRBJ2-5, with 9 bases aligning to TRBD2. Germline CDR1 is SGHVS and CDR2 is FQNEAQ. V gave up 4 bases and J gave up 5 bases; unmatched junction bases: 11. This CDR3 has 16 residues. DNA of the CDR3: TGTGCCAGCAGCTCCCTTGGACTAGCGCCGGGGGAGACCCAGTACTTC. This encodes CASSSLGLAPGETQYF.

This clonotype has more than one count but fewer than ten. The gene calls are TRBV4-1 and TRBJ2-3; 10 bases map to TRBD2. The CDR3 extends over 15 amino acids. The J segment lost 4 bases and the V segment lost 3 bases, leaving 4 bases of the junction unmatched. CDR1 is MGHRA, CDR2 YSYEKL, per germline. The chain's CDR3 is CASSQAAGGPDTQYF. The CDR3 DNA reads as TGCGCCAGCAGCCAGGCAGCGGGGGGGCCAGATACGCAGTATTTT.

This clonotype was observed a few times. The genes are TRBV15 and TRBJ2-1, with 9 bases fitting TRBD1. V was pared by 9 bases and J by 8 bases, with 5 bases of the junction left unmatched. This CDR3 is built from 12 residues. Germline CDR1 reads LNHNV; CDR2 reads YYDKDF (reference sequence). For the CDR3, the DNA is TGTGCCACTACAGGGGGCTTGGATGAGCAGTTCTTC. Its translation is CATTGGLDEQFF.

This clonotype was seen a few times. This chain joins TRBV4-1 and TRBJ1-5, with no clear D. Trimming removed 0 bases at V and 5 bases at J, with 5 bases between. Germline values: CDR1 MGHRA, CDR2 YSYEKL. This CDR3 spans 13 amino acids. CDR3 loop: CASSQENHQPQHF. Written as DNA, the CDR3 is TGCGCCAGCAGCCAAGAGAACCATCAGCCCCAGCATTTT.

The chain joins TRBV12-3 or TRBV12-4 to TRBJ2-1; D ambiguous. The V and J ends lost 5 bases and 3 bases respectively, with 14 bases between them. The CDR3 loop spans 15 amino acids. The CDR3 is CASSPRGADYNEQFF. As DNA, the CDR3 is TGTGCCAGCAGTCCCCGAGGTGCTGACTACAATGAGCAGTTCTTC.

The chain combines TRBV5-1 with TRBJ1-1; tentative D call: TRBD1 (5 bases). V lost 0 bases to trimming and J lost 7 bases, with 13 bases between them. Germline values: CDR1 SGHRS, CDR2 YFSETQ. This CDR3 comprises 14 residues. CDR3 nucleotides: TGCGCCAGCAGCTTGGCTGGGGGAAAACTTGAAGCTTTCTTT. This sequence encodes CASSLAGGKLEAFF.

The CDR3 loop reads CASSQGLAGGLVETQYF. The CDR3 bases are TGCGCCAGCAGCCAGGGCCTAGCGGGGGGGCTTGTAGAGACCCAGTACTTC. V and J are TRBV4-1 and TRBJ2-5; 12 bases align to TRBD2. V shed 3 bases and J 4 bases; nucleotides not matched to a gene: 9. The germline V gene encodes CDR1 MGHRA and CDR2 YSYEKL. This CDR3 comprises 17 residues.

This clonotype was picked up a small number of times. The rearrangement links TRBV11-3 to TRBJ2-3; a possible D gene is TRBD1 (6 bases). The V and J ends lost 8 bases and 2 bases respectively, with 11 bases between them. The length of the CDR3 is 13 residues. Germline V gene lookup returns CDR1 SGHNT and CDR2 YENEEA. The CDR3 DNA follows: TGTGCCAGCCGAGGGACAACCACAGATACGCAGTATTTT. Its protein product is CASRGTTTDTQYF.

The V gene is TRBV7-9, the J gene TRBJ1-2; D perhaps matches TRBD1 (5 bases). V lost 3 bases and J 7 bases, leaving 9 bases between the germline ends. In germline, CDR1 is SEHNR, CDR2 FQNEAQ (reference sequence). The CDR3 has 12 residues. The CDR3 coding sequence is TGTGCCAGCAGCTTGGACAAACTTGGCTACACCTTC. Its translation: CASSLDKLGYTF.

This chain links TRBV6-5 with TRBJ1-2; D is ambiguous. Trimming shortened V by 0 bases and J by 8 bases, and 10 bases separated the two germline ends. The CDR3 totals 13 residues. Germline CDR1 reads MNHEY; CDR2 reads SVGAGI. The CDR3: CASSYSTVVGYTF. The CDR3 DNA reads TGTGCCAGCAGTTACTCAACAGTGGTGGGCTACACCTTC.

In this sample, this clonotype turned up a few times. The CDR3 nucleotides read TGTGCCAGCAGCTTTCCCATATCGGCGGGGGGAAGCCAAGAGACCCAGTACTTC. It translates to CASSFPISAGGSQETQYF. The V gene is TRBV7-9, the J gene TRBJ2-5; 8 bases map to TRBD2. This CDR3 is 18 amino acids long. Germline CDR1 is SEHNR and CDR2 is FQNEAQ (reference sequence). With V trimmed by 3 bases and J by 1 base, 13 bases remained unmatched.

This clonotype was seen a single time. Here the CDR3 DNA reads TGTGCCAGCAGTTTTGTTCCAGATACGCAGTATTTT. Translated, it gives CASSFVPDTQYF. The chain is built from TRBV12-3 or TRBV12-4 and TRBJ2-3, with D uncertain. The CDR3 sequence is 12 residues long. V lost 3 bases to trimming and J lost 4 bases, with 5 bases between them.

The chain is built from TRBV7-3 and TRBJ2-1; a possible D gene is TRBD1 (6 bases). The CDR3 totals 15 residues. Trimming stripped 0 bases from V and 5 bases from J, with 11 bases between. The V gene's germline CDR1 is SGHTA and CDR2 FQGTGA. The CDR3 coding sequence is TGTGCCAGCAGCTTAACAGGGGGAAGGGACAATGAGCAGTTCTTC. Translation gives CASSLTGGRDNEQFF.

The chain combines TRBV7-9 with TRBJ1-1; unclear D gene. The germline V gene encodes CDR1 SEHNR and CDR2 FQNEAQ (reference sequence). CDR3 length equals 11 residues. V lost 7 bases and J 7 bases, leaving 10 bases between the germline ends. The DNA of the CDR3 is TGTGCCAGCACCTCAGGCCGTGAAGCTTTCTTT. Translating gives CASTSGREAFF.